These 27 T cell receptor beta chains were sequenced from one sample in a study of Graves' ophthalmopathy and Graves' hyperthyroidism. Amplification from RNA transcripts yielded the TCR beta CDR3 regions. Second-round multiplex PCR followed a first-round RT-PCR using HTBI primers. TCRdb re-derived calls from the multiplex PCR reads in MiXCR, one entry per CDR3 protein. The data contain some 360,000 distinct CDR3 sequences, about 18% of them singletons. The sample consisted of peripheral blood. Source of these receptors: an adult woman with stable Graves' hyperthyroidism.

At least ten counts were recorded for this clonotype. The chain is built from TRBV2 and TRBJ2-7; possibly TRBD2 for D (5 bases). Trimming shortened V by 7 bases and J by 2 bases, and 15 bases separated the two germline ends. Germline CDR1 is SNHLY and CDR2 is FYNNEI. This CDR3 comprises 14 residues. The CDR3 protein is CASTKRDIPYEQYF. CDR3 DNA sequence: TGTGCCAGCACGAAACGGGATATCCCCTACGAGCAGTACTTC.

This clonotype occurred a few times. The DNA for the CDR3 is TGTGCCAGCAGTTTATCACAGAGGGGCCCCTATAATTCACCCCTCCACTTT. Translating it yields CASSLSQRGPYNSPLHF. The J gene is TRBJ1-6, the V gene TRBV27; D is possibly TRBD1 (5 bases). CDR1 and CDR2 from the germline V gene are MNHEY and SMNVEV (reference sequence). The V gene lost 0 bases and the J gene lost 2 bases, with 11 bases spanning the gap. The CDR3 contains 17 residues.

At least ten counts were recorded for this clonotype. The V and J genes are TRBV7-9 and TRBJ2-4, with 10 bases lining up with TRBD2. The germline CDR1 and CDR2 sequences are SEHNR and FQNEAQ (reference sequence). The CDR3 consists of 18 residues. V trimming: 3 bases; J trimming: 0 bases; junction bases outside the gene matches: 8. Here the CDR3 DNA reads TGTGCCAGCAGCTTCAACCCACTAGCGGGACTAGCCAAAAACATTCAGTACTTC. Translating gives CASSFNPLAGLAKNIQYF.

This clonotype has ten or more counts. The V and J genes are TRBV20-1 and TRBJ2-7, with TRBD1 as a possible D gene (5 bases). In germline, CDR1 is DFQATT, CDR2 SNEGSKA (reference sequence). The V end lost 3 bases, the J end lost 5 bases, and 11 bases lay between the germline ends. This CDR3 has 12 residues. The CDR3 DNA follows: TGCAGTGCTAGCAGGGTTCGAGACGAGCAGTACTTC. Amino acids: CSASRVRDEQYF.

The gene calls are TRBV24-1 and TRBJ2-2; TRBD1 matches at 9 bases. There are 15 residues in the CDR3. Germline values: CDR1 KGHDR, CDR2 SFDVKD. Losses at the gene ends were 8 bases for V and 5 bases for J; bases not matched to a gene: 8. Here the CDR3 DNA reads TGTGCCACCAAAGTCGGGGGACAGGGAACCGGGGAGCTGTTTTTT. This translates into CATKVGGQGTGELFF.

This clonotype has at least ten counts. The V call is TRBV28, the J call TRBJ2-2; 11 bases map to TRBD2. CDR1 is MDHEN, CDR2 SYDVKM, per germline. CDR3 size: 17 residues. Trimming took 5 bases from V and 0 from J; bases not matched to a gene: 5. The CDR3 here is CASSEGLAVANTGELFF. In nucleotides, the CDR3 is TGTGCCAGCAGTGAGGGACTAGCGGTCGCGAACACCGGGGAGCTGTTTTTT.

This clonotype was counted at least ten times. The V and J genes are TRBV15 and TRBJ1-2; 9 bases are a match to TRBD1. The CDR3 extends over 13 amino acids. V dropped 8 bases and J dropped 7; count of bases not matched to a gene: 8. The germline V gene encodes CDR1 LNHNV and CDR2 YYDKDF (reference sequence). In nucleotides, the CDR3 is TGTGCCACCTCACTCCGGGACAGGGTTGGCTACACCTTC. It encodes CATSLRDRVGYTF.

This clonotype was counted many times. One end of the junction is discordant with germline, which a read error may explain. The rearrangement uses TRBV11-1 and TRBJ2-7; possibly TRBD1 or TRBD2 for D (5 bases each). The germline CDR1 and CDR2 sequences are SGHAT and FQDESV (reference sequence). The CDR3 totals 17 residues. CDR3: CAGSIPVVGPSSYEQYF. The CDR3 nucleotides are TGTGCCGGCAGCATCCCTGTGGTGGGGCCTAGCTCTTACGAGCAGTACTTC.

In this sample, this clonotype turned up many times. The chain recombines TRBV25-1 with TRBJ2-7, with D unclear. CDR1 is MGHDK, CDR2 SYGVNS, per germline. V was pared by 5 bases and J by 6 bases, with 14 bases between. This CDR3 has 13 amino acids. The CDR3 DNA is TGTGCCAGCAGTACCCTCGGTTCCGGCGAGCAGTACTTC. It is translated as CASSTLGSGEQYF.

This clonotype showed up many times. This chain connects TRBV6-2 or TRBV6-3 to TRBJ2-5; D is unclear. The CDR3 is 16 residues long. Trimming left V 0 bases short and J 0 bases short, with 11 bases between. Germline assignment: CDR1 MNHEY and CDR2 SVGEGT. Here the CDR3 DNA reads TGTGCCAGCAGTTACTCGTTGGGTCAAAACCAAGAGACCCAGTACTTC. Its translation: CASSYSLGQNQETQYF.

This clonotype was found a few times. A much larger clone differs by one base, so this may be a read error. The chain joins TRBV30 to TRBJ2-7; D possibly corresponds to TRBD1 (5 bases). This CDR3 region has 14 residues. Germline V gene data show CDR1 as GTSNPN and CDR2 as SVGIG (reference sequence). Here the CDR3 reads CAWSVGGASYEQDF. The CDR3 region has the DNA TGTGCCTGGAGTGTGGGTGGGGCCTCCTACGAGCAGGACTTC.

The gene calls are TRBV6-1 and TRBJ2-4; D is uncertain. Germline CDR1 reads MNHNS; CDR2 reads SASEGT. There are 14 residues in the CDR3. V gave up 9 bases and J gave up 6 bases, with 18 bases separating them. CDR3: CASVAQQHINIQYF. For the CDR3, the DNA is TGTGCCAGTGTAGCACAACAACACATAAACATTCAGTACTTC.

In this sample, this clonotype turned up many times. The rearrangement links TRBV12-3 or TRBV12-4 to TRBJ2-7; 10 nucleotides agree with TRBD1. The CDR3 covers 16 residues. V gave up 6 bases and J gave up 4 bases; unmatched junction bases: 12. In DNA, the CDR3 is TGTGCCAGCAGCCTACGAAGACAGGGGGCGCTTTACGAGCAGTACTTC. This encodes CASSLRRQGALYEQYF.

This clonotype was picked up many times. The CDR3 loop is CASSYSIYSTGYEQYF. The DNA of the CDR3 is TGTGCCAGCAGTTACTCGATTTATTCTACAGGGTACGAGCAGTACTTC. This chain joins TRBV6-5 and TRBJ2-7; TRBD1 might be the D (6 bases). The germline V gene has CDR1 MNHEY and CDR2 SVGAGI. V shed 0 bases and J shed 4 bases, with 16 bases lying between them. The CDR3 extends over 16 amino acids.

The V call is TRBV4-1, the J call TRBJ2-2; D is undetermined. This CDR3 region has 16 residues. V was trimmed by 3 bases and J by 4 bases, leaving 15 bases between them. CDR1 MGHRA and CDR2 YSYEKL come from the germline V gene. The CDR3 nucleotides read TGCGCCAGCAGCCACCAACACAGCCGAGGCACCGGGGAGCTGTTTTTT. Translated, it gives CASSHQHSRGTGELFF.

This clonotype appeared many times. The chain couples TRBV28 to TRBJ2-7; D is ambiguous. V was trimmed by 7 bases and J by 11 bases, leaving 18 bases between them. CDR3 length equals 12 residues. Germline CDR1 is MDHEN and CDR2 is SYDVKM. The CDR3, as DNA: TGTGCCAGCAATCTCAAAGAGCGCAAGAAGTACTTC. Its protein product is CASNLKERKKYF.

This clonotype was picked up many times. The rearrangement links TRBV12-3 or TRBV12-4 to TRBJ2-7, with D perhaps matching TRBD1 (6 bases). Trimming removed 6 bases at V and 4 bases at J, with 13 bases between. The CDR3 extends over 13 amino acids. CDR3: CASRESGVYEQYF. The CDR3 DNA reads TGTGCCAGCAGAGAATCAGGGGTGTACGAGCAGTACTTC.

This clonotype was seen repeatedly, ten times or more. The J gene is TRBJ2-7, the V gene TRBV4-1; D is possibly TRBD2 (5 bases). Between the trimmed V and J ends, which lost 0 bases and 3 bases, there was a span of 6 bases. Germline V CDR1 and CDR2: MGHRA, YSYEKL. The CDR3 covers 13 residues. DNA of the CDR3: TGCGCCAGCAGCCAAGATCGGGACTACGAGCAGTACTTC. This encodes CASSQDRDYEQYF.

This clonotype was detected many times. V and J are TRBV30 and TRBJ1-2; D remains unclear. The CDR3 covers 13 residues. Per the germline V gene, CDR1 is GTSNPN and CDR2 is SVGIG (reference sequence). The CDR3 bases are TGTGCGGCAGCCTCCACTATTAACTATGGCTACACCTTC. This encodes CAAASTINYGYTF.

This clonotype appeared many times. It is unclear where the CDR3 begins or ends on the DNA, so no DNA is shown, and the CDR3 is as TCRdb lists it. This chain joins TRBV27 and TRBJ2-7. The germline CDR1 and CDR2 sequences are MNHEY and SMNVEV (reference sequence). From its first to its last residue, the CDR3 has 14 amino acids. The chain's CDR3 is CASSSSTASYEQYF.

The table lists this clonotype with many counts. The CDR3 loop reads CASSLRGQAQNTGELFF. As DNA, the CDR3 is TGCGCCAGCAGCTTGCGGGGACAGGCCCAAAACACCGGGGAGCTGTTTTTT. J is TRBJ2-2 and V is TRBV5-1; TRBD1 matches at 8 bases. V trimming: 1 base; J trimming: 2 bases; junction bases outside the gene matches: 7. From germline, CDR1 is SGHRS and CDR2 YFSETQ. The CDR3 is 17 residues long.

This clonotype was seen repeatedly, ten times or more. The chain couples TRBV2 to TRBJ2-4; D call uncertain. Trimming pared 6 bases from V and 0 bases from J, leaving 12 bases between. In germline, CDR1 is SNHLY, CDR2 FYNNEI. The CDR3 covers 15 residues. CDR3 amino acids: CASRETDLAKNIQYF. The CDR3 DNA is TGTGCCAGCAGAGAAACAGACCTAGCCAAAAACATTCAGTACTTC.

The chain couples TRBV28 to TRBJ1-1, with unresolved D. V was shortened by 7 bases and J by 0 bases, with 15 bases between the two germline ends. The germline V gene has CDR1 MDHEN and CDR2 SYDVKM. This CDR3 is 15 amino acids long. CDR3 amino acids: CASTLGRIMNTEAFF. The CDR3 DNA reads TGTGCCAGCACCCTTGGACGTATAATGAACACTGAAGCTTTCTTT.

This clonotype has only a few counts. A much larger clone lies one base from this, so it may be a read error. The chain employs TRBV30 and TRBJ1-1, with a weak D call TRBD1 (6 bases). The CDR3 runs 15 residues. Germline assignment: CDR1 GTSNPN and CDR2 SVGIG (reference sequence). The CDR3 region is CARSADFRGYGEAFF. The CDR3 DNA reads TGTGCCCGGAGTGCCGACTTCAGGGGATATGGTGAAGCTTTCTTT.

This clonotype was counted ten times or more. The chain recombines TRBV20-1 with TRBJ1-1; D is unclear. With 3 bases removed from V and 3 bases from J, the gap between germline ends came to 11 bases. This CDR3 has 13 amino acids. In germline, CDR1 is DFQATT, CDR2 SNEGSKA (reference sequence). The CDR3 DNA reads as TGCAGTGCTAGTTCTGATGCGGACACTGAAGCTTTCTTT. It codes for CSASSDADTEAFF.

This clonotype appeared many times. V usage is TRBV6-5 and J usage is TRBJ1-2; D is unclear. Deletions cut 2 bases from V and 2 bases from J, with 9 bases between. Germline V gene lookup returns CDR1 MNHEY and CDR2 SVGAGI. The CDR3 length is 14 residues. The CDR3 nucleotides are TGTGCCAGCAGTTACGAAATAGGGAACTATGGCTACACCTTC. Translation: CASSYEIGNYGYTF.

This clonotype was seen more than once but under ten times. This chain connects TRBV6-5 to TRBJ2-7, with 7 bases lining up with TRBD1. The V gene's germline CDR1 is MNHEY and CDR2 SVGAGI. The CDR3 is 14 amino acids. V shed 1 base, J shed 3 bases, and the junction held 3 bases outside the gene matches. The CDR3 bases are TGTGCCAGCAGTTACTTGGGACAGAACTACGAGCAGTACTTC. It specifies CASSYLGQNYEQYF.